The rows below give T cell receptor beta chains drawn from one sample of a study of tumor-infiltrating lymphocytes in localized non-small cell lung cancer. TCRdb keeps only in-frame clones here, not all; method: immunoSEQ multiplex PCR. Counted here are just over 14,000 clones, around 81% occurring once; the ten biggest clones make up about 2.5%. The sequencing sample was made of lung tumor tissue. The receptors were gathered from a human donor with non-small cell lung cancer. The CDR3 runs from the conserved cysteine through the conserved F or W. Size tells how often a clone was seen (once, few, many) or the class of an expanded clone, and some rows leave it out.

clone_size: .; j_call: TRBJ2-2; v_call: TRBV4-3; cdr3_aa: CASSPQVGANTGELFF
clone_size: .; j_call: TRBJ2-7; v_call: TRBV13; cdr3_aa: CASRRSTDSYEQYF
clone_size: few; j_call: TRBJ1-2; v_call: TRBV6-5; cdr3_aa: CASSYSSTNYGYTF
clone_size: .; j_call: TRBJ2-1; v_call: TRBV4-3; cdr3_aa: CASSQELAGVQEQFF
clone_size: .; j_call: TRBJ2-1; v_call: TRBV9; cdr3_aa: CASSVTGFEQFF
clone_size: .; j_call: TRBJ1-3; v_call: TRBV5-6; cdr3_aa: CASSYPGQSSRNTIYF
clone_size: .; j_call: TRBJ1-3; v_call: TRBV6-5; cdr3_aa: CASSNGNTIYF
clone_size: .; j_call: TRBJ2-1; v_call: TRBV14; cdr3_aa: CASSQTAATLFDEQFF
clone_size: once; j_call: TRBJ1-1; v_call: TRBV11-2; cdr3_aa: CASSLGTKKAFF
clone_size: .; j_call: TRBJ2-3; v_call: TRBV7-2; cdr3_aa: CASSLAGRSTDTQYF
clone_size: .; j_call: TRBJ1-5; v_call: TRBV6-5; cdr3_aa: CASSATGSSNQPQHF
clone_size: .; j_call: TRBJ2-3; v_call: TRBV18; cdr3_aa: CASSPSPGGRDTQYF
clone_size: .; j_call: TRBJ2-3; v_call: TRBV25-1; cdr3_aa: CASRGGLAVTDTQYF
clone_size: .; j_call: TRBJ1-3; v_call: TRBV10-1; cdr3_aa: CASSEPGAGNTIYF
clone_size: .; j_call: TRBJ2-3; v_call: TRBV5-1; cdr3_aa: CASSLEARGIDTQYF
clone_size: .; j_call: TRBJ2-3; v_call: TRBV4-2; cdr3_aa: CASSQERTSGRDTQYF
clone_size: .; j_call: TRBJ2-1; v_call: TRBV19; cdr3_aa: CASSVTSGREKREQFF
clone_size: .; j_call: TRBJ2-7; v_call: TRBV11-2; cdr3_aa: CASSVTGGIRNEQYF
clone_size: .; j_call: TRBJ1-5; v_call: TRBV19; cdr3_aa: CASSGTGLGQPQHF
clone_size: .; j_call: TRBJ1-5; v_call: TRBV7-9; cdr3_aa: CASSAQGGNQPQHF
clone_size: few; j_call: TRBJ1-3; v_call: TRBV25-1; cdr3_aa: CASSEMQLGGNTIYF
clone_size: .; j_call: TRBJ2-5; v_call: TRBV5-8; cdr3_aa: CASSPSGREETQYF
clone_size: .; j_call: TRBJ2-1; v_call: TRBV10-1; cdr3_aa: CASSRTTGGDYNEQFF
clone_size: .; j_call: TRBJ1-5; v_call: TRBV7-8; cdr3_aa: CASSHTITPQHF
clone_size: .; j_call: TRBJ2-3; v_call: TRBV18; cdr3_aa: CASSPGTARDTQYF
clone_size: .; j_call: TRBJ1-1; v_call: TRBV5-1; cdr3_aa: CASSGQGAAGTEAFF
clone_size: few; j_call: TRBJ1-1; v_call: TRBV4-1; cdr3_aa: CASSQPVLNTEAFF
clone_size: .; j_call: TRBJ1-1; v_call: TRBV6-1; cdr3_aa: CASSAQGGNRLNTEAFF
clone_size: .; j_call: TRBJ2-5; v_call: TRBV7-6; cdr3_aa: CASSRGRQETQYF
clone_size: .; j_call: TRBJ1-2; v_call: TRBV9; cdr3_aa: CASSGQGRGYTF
clone_size: .; j_call: TRBJ2-5; v_call: TRBV19; cdr3_aa: CASSMSGIETQYF
clone_size: .; j_call: TRBJ1-1; v_call: TRBV12-1; cdr3_aa: CASSFADTEAFF
clone_size: .; j_call: TRBJ2-7; v_call: TRBV28; cdr3_aa: CASSPPSGNLYEQYF
clone_size: .; j_call: TRBJ2-7; v_call: TRBV6-1; cdr3_aa: CASTPSGGREQYF
clone_size: .; j_call: TRBJ1-2; v_call: TRBV5-8; cdr3_aa: CASSPAGTAFYGYTF
clone_size: .; j_call: TRBJ1-5; v_call: TRBV29-1; cdr3_aa: CSVAGANSNQPQHF
clone_size: .; j_call: TRBJ2-3; v_call: TRBV5-3; cdr3_aa: CARSLLSRTSAAWVGTDTQYF
clone_size: .; j_call: TRBJ2-3; v_call: TRBV5-6; cdr3_aa: CASSSLAVKTDTQYF
clone_size: .; j_call: TRBJ2-3; v_call: TRBV9; cdr3_aa: CASSVSGVGGTSTDTQYF
clone_size: .; j_call: TRBJ2-3; v_call: TRBV7-9; cdr3_aa: CASSLGSSGGTDTQYF
clone_size: few; j_call: TRBJ2-2; v_call: TRBV5-1; cdr3_aa: CASSLAADSFTGELFF
clone_size: .; j_call: TRBJ1-1; v_call: TRBV5-1; cdr3_aa: CASSIRTQGEAFF
clone_size: .; j_call: TRBJ2-1; v_call: TRBV30; cdr3_aa: CAWRLTGTSGSALFF
clone_size: .; j_call: TRBJ2-1; v_call: TRBV18; cdr3_aa: CASSPPSGSSYNEQFF
clone_size: .; j_call: TRBJ1-1; v_call: TRBV7-2; cdr3_aa: CASSRESNTEAFF
clone_size: .; j_call: TRBJ1-2; v_call: TRBV10-3; cdr3_aa: CAISGGSYGYTF
clone_size: .; j_call: TRBJ1-4; v_call: TRBV5-4; cdr3_aa: CASSLGHLTGGSEKLFF
clone_size: .; j_call: TRBJ2-3; v_call: TRBV7-2; cdr3_aa: CASSLGAKDTQYF
clone_size: .; j_call: TRBJ1-1; v_call: TRBV5-6; cdr3_aa: CASSLRAEAFF
clone_size: .; j_call: TRBJ1-1; v_call: TRBV5-1; cdr3_aa: CASREGMNTEAFF
clone_size: .; j_call: TRBJ2-2; v_call: TRBV9; cdr3_aa: CASSPRGGNGELFF
clone_size: .; j_call: TRBJ1-2; v_call: TRBV7-9; cdr3_aa: CASSQAGPNYGYTF
clone_size: once; j_call: TRBJ2-2; v_call: TRBV5-1; cdr3_aa: CASSLEVDANTGELFF
clone_size: .; j_call: TRBJ1-4; v_call: TRBV15; cdr3_aa: CATSEDGTGKLFF